This entry features one TCR beta chain sequence. The sample is drawn from a study of T cells expressing NK-cell markers. Study as a whole: According to the study, TCR beta repertoires originated from sorted CD3+CD56+NKG2C+, CD3+CD56+NKG2C- and CD3+CD56-NKG2C+ T cells.

UMIs accompanied the 5'RACE template switching by which TCR beta cDNA was made. TCRdb re-analyzed the 5' RACE reads; it lists each CDR3 protein once, without DNA. The repertoire table contains more than 90,000 distinct CDR3 sequences. Per the germline V gene, CDR1 is MNHEY and CDR2 is SMNVEV (reference sequence). This CDR3 comprises 16 residues. This chain uses TRBV27 with TRBJ2-2; without DNA, the TCRdb call of TRBD1 cannot be checked. Sequencing input: blood T cells: a sorted CD56 or NKG2C T cell subset, CD4+ or CD8+ T cells, or bulk PBMC T cells (not recorded which). The receptor's source is a woman aged 18 to 69 in good health. CDR3 amino acids: CASRKMWGVDTGELFF.